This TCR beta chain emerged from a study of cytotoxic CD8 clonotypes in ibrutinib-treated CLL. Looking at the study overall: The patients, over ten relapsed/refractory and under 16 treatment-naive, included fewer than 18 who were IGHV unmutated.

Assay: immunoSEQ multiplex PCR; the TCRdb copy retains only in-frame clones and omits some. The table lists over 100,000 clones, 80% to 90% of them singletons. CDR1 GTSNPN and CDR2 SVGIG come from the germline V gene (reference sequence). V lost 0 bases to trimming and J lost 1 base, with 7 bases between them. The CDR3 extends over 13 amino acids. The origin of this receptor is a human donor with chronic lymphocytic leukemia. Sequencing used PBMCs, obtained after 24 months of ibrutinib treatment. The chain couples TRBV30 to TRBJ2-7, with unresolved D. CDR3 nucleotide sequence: TGTGCCTGGAGTGTAAACCTATCCTACGAGCAGTACTTC. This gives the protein CAWSVNLSYEQYF.